The entry below gives a single TCR beta chain sequence along with its context. Profiling relied on immunoSEQ multiplex PCR, and the TCRdb table lists in-frame clones only, not all of them. The table records about 150,000 clones, 86% of them present only once. This sample stems from a study of cytomegalovirus exposure and HLA in healthy donors. The V gene lost 3 bases and the J gene lost 0 bases, with 16 bases spanning the gap. Germline lookup yields CDR1 SGHRS and CDR2 YFSETQ. CDR3 size: 17 residues. The V call is TRBV5-1, the J call TRBJ1-3; perhaps TRBD1 as D (5 bases). The source material was PBMCs. The source is a man between 18 and 29 years old in good health and CMV-seropositive. In nucleotides, the CDR3 is TGCGCCAGCAGCTCTCCCATGAACAGGAACTCTGGAAACACCATATATTTT. Translating gives CASSSPMNRNSGNTIYF.